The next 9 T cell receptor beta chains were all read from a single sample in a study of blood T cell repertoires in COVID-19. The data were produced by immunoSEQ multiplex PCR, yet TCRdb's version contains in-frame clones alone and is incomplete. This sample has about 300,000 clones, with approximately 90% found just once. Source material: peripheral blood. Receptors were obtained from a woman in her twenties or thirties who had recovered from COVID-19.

The CDR3 protein is CASGSGNTEAFF. The CDR3, as DNA: TGTGCCAGCGGTTCAGGGAACACTGAAGCTTTCTTT. The rearrangement joins TRBV7-3 to TRBJ1-1; D unresolved. With 8 bases removed from V and 1 base from J, the gap between germline ends came to 8 bases. CDR1 SGHTA and CDR2 FQGTGA come from the germline V gene. The CDR3 runs 12 residues.

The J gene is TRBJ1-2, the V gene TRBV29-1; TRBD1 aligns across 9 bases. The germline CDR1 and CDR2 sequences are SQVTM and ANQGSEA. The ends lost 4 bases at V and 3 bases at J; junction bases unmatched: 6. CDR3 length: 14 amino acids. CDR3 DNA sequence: TGCAGCGTTGCAACGGGGGACAGGGACTATGGCTACACCTTC. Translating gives CSVATGDRDYGYTF.

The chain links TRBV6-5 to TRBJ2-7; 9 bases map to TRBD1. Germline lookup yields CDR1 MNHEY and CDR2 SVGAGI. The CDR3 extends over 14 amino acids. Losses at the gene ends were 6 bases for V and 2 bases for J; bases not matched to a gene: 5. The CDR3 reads CASRSGTGTYEQYF. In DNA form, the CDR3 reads TGTGCCAGCAGGTCCGGGACAGGGACCTACGAGCAGTACTTC.

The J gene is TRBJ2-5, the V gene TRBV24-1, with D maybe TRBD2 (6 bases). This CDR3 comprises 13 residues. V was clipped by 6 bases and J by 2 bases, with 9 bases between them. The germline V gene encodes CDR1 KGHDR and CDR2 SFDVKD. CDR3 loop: CATSIAEQETQYF. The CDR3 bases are TGTGCCACCAGTATAGCGGAACAAGAGACCCAGTACTTC.

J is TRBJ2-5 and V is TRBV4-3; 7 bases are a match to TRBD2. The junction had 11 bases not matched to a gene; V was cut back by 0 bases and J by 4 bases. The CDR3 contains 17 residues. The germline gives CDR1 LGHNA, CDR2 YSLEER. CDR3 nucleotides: TGCGCCAGCAGCCAAGATCTAAAAAGCGGGGTGGCAGAGACCCAGTACTTC. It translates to CASSQDLKSGVAETQYF.

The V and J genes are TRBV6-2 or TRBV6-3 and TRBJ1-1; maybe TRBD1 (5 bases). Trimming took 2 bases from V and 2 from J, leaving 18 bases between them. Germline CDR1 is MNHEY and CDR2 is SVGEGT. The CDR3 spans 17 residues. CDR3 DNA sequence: TGTGCCAGCAGTTACATAAGGGGTGAAACGTTCAACACTGAAGCTTTCTTT. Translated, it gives CASSYIRGETFNTEAFF.

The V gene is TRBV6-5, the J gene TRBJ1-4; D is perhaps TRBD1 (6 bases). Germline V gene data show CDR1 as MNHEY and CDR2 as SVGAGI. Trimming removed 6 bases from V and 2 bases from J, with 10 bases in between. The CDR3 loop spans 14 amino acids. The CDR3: CASRMGATNEKLFF. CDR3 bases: TGTGCCAGCAGAATGGGGGCGACTAATGAAAAACTGTTTTTT.

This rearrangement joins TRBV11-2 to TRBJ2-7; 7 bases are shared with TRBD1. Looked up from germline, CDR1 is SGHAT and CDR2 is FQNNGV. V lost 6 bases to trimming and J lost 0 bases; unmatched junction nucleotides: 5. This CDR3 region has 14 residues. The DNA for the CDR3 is TGTGCCAGCAGTAGGACAGGTTCCTCCTACGAGCAGTACTTC. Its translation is CASSRTGSSYEQYF.

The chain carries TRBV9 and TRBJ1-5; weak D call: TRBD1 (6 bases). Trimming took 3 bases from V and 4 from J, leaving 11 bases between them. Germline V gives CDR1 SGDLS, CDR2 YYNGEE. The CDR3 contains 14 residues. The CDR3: CASSGRGANQPQHF. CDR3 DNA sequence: TGTGCCAGCAGCGGACGGGGGGCGAATCAGCCCCAGCATTTT. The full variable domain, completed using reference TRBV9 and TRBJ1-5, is DSGVTQTPKHLITATGQRVTLRCSPRSGDLSVYWYQQSLDQGLQFLIQYYNGEERAKGNILERFSAQQFPDLHSELNLSSLELGDSALYFCASSGRGANQPQHFGDGTRLSIL.